The entry below describes one T cell receptor (beta chain). The data originate from a study of blood T cell repertoires in COVID-19. This table comes from immunoSEQ multiplex PCR, and its TCRdb copy is limited to in-frame clones, with some not included. The sample shows 57,000 or so clones, approximately 86% of them seen only once. Sequenced sample: peripheral blood. The sequence was collected from a man aged 70 or older with acute or convalescent COVID-19.

CDR3 sequence reads: CASSLSRVGRGTDTQYF. The CDR3 coding sequence is TGTGCCAGCAGTTTATCCAGGGTGGGGAGGGGCACAGATACGCAGTATTTT. This chain uses TRBV28 with TRBJ2-3, with 7 bases matching TRBD2. After removal of 1 base from V and 1 base from J, the junction contained 8 bases not matched to a gene. Germline values: CDR1 MDHEN, CDR2 SYDVKM. The CDR3 runs 17 residues. The complete variable domain, with remaining parts taken from reference TRBV28 and TRBJ2-3, reads DVKVTQSSRYLVKRTGEKVFLECVQDMDHENMFWYRQDPGLGLRLIYFSYDVKMKEKGDIPEGYSVSREKKERFSLILESASTNQTSMYLCASSLSRVGRGTDTQYFGPGTRLTVL.